This record concerns one T cell receptor (beta chain) sequence. Clones were sequenced by immunoSEQ multiplex PCR, and TCRdb holds only the in-frame ones, with some missing. The sample records some 51,000 clones, roughly 80% being singletons. This record comes from a study of a mutant IDH1 vaccine in newly diagnosed glioma. Described time point: baseline, week 1 (first vaccination visit). Treatment of the sample: pre-vaccination baseline after standard-of-care therapy. Germline V CDR1 and CDR2: MNHNY, SVGAGI (reference sequence). The CDR3 length is 16 residues. Trimming at V came to 5 bases and at J to 0 bases, leaving 5 bases not matched to a gene.

The chain carries TRBV6-6 and TRBJ1-5; TRBD1 matches at 9 bases. The receptor was isolated from a woman in her thirties or forties with glioma. The specimen comprised PBMCs, sampled from a glioma patient treated with radiotherapy, temozolomide or both. In DNA form, the CDR3 reads TGTGCCAGCAGTGCTCCGACAGGGGGTAGCAATCAGCCCCAGCATTTT. Encoded protein: CASSAPTGGSNQPQHF.